One sample yielded the 7 T cell receptor beta chains listed below, sequenced in a study of memory CD4+ T cells and cytomegalovirus serostatus. Clones were read by immunoSEQ multiplex PCR, and TCRdb kept only the in-frame ones, dropping some. The sample lists around 76,000 clones, just under 80% occurring once. The sort gate was single viable CD3+CD4+CD8-CD45RO+ cells for memory CD4+ T cells. Sequenced input: memory CD4+ T cells from blood. The receptors derive from an adult in good health and CMV-seropositive.

The table lists this clone with a count of one. The rearrangement uses TRBV2 and TRBJ2-1; TRBD1 aligns across 8 bases. The CDR3 runs to 13 residues. V was pared by 11 bases and J by 2 bases, with 5 bases of the junction left unmatched. Germline V gene data show CDR1 as SNHLY and CDR2 as FYNNEI. CDR3 region: CAGGQGPYNEQFF. In DNA, the CDR3 is TGTGCCGGCGGACAGGGCCCCTACAATGAGCAGTTCTTC.

V usage is TRBV5-1 and J usage is TRBJ2-2; 7 bases line up with TRBD1. The germline V gene encodes CDR1 SGHRS and CDR2 YFSETQ. The CDR3 extends over 15 amino acids. The V and J ends lost 4 bases and 2 bases, in that order; junction bases with no gene match: 5. CDR3 nucleotide sequence: TGCGCCAGCAGCCTGACAGGGTCCAACACCGGGGAGCTGTTTTTT. It yields the protein CASSLTGSNTGELFF.

V gene TRBV4-2 combines with J gene TRBJ1-1, with D possibly matching TRBD1 (5 bases). The CDR3 loop spans 14 amino acids. Trimming took off 4 bases at V and 1 base at J, with 10 bases between the two ends. CDR1 is LGHNA, CDR2 YNFKEQ, per germline. The CDR3 DNA reads TGTGCCAGCAGCCGGGGACGGCAGAACACTGAAGCTTTCTTT. Residues: CASSRGRQNTEAFF.

This clone was seen a few times. J is TRBJ1-2 and V is TRBV19; no firm D call. V shed 8 bases and J shed 8 bases, with 12 bases lying between them. The CDR3 has 11 amino acids. CDR1 and CDR2 (germline): LNHDA, SQIVND (reference sequence). CDR3 DNA sequence: TGTGCCAGTTGGTTCGGGAAGGGCTACACCTTC. Its translation is CASWFGKGYTF.

J is TRBJ2-3 and V is TRBV20-1; a weak D match, TRBD2 (5 bases). V dropped 6 bases and J dropped 3 bases, with 7 bases sitting between them. The germline V gene has CDR1 DFQATT and CDR2 SNEGSKA (reference sequence). The CDR3 totals 11 residues. In DNA form, the CDR3 reads TGCAGTGCCGAGGGTACAGATACGCAGTATTTT. It translates to CSAEGTDTQYF.

There are a few counts of this clone. The chain employs TRBV25-1 and TRBJ1-1; no definite D call. The CDR3 length is 12 residues. V shed 7 bases and J shed 4 bases, with 10 bases lying between them. Germline CDR1 MGHDK, CDR2 SYGVNS. CDR3 amino acids: CASMGASTEAFF. The CDR3 region has the DNA TGTGCCAGCATGGGTGCTTCCACTGAAGCTTTCTTT.

The chain uses TRBV5-4 and TRBJ2-7; TRBD2 matches at 9 bases. Germline trimming cut 0 bases from V and 6 bases from J; bases unmatched to any gene: 13. This CDR3 has 17 residues. Germline CDR1 and CDR2: SGHNT and YYREEE (reference sequence). The CDR3 protein is CASSLGLAAHSGGEQYF. CDR3 in DNA: TGTGCCAGCAGCTTGGGACTAGCGGCCCACTCCGGGGGCGAGCAGTACTTC.